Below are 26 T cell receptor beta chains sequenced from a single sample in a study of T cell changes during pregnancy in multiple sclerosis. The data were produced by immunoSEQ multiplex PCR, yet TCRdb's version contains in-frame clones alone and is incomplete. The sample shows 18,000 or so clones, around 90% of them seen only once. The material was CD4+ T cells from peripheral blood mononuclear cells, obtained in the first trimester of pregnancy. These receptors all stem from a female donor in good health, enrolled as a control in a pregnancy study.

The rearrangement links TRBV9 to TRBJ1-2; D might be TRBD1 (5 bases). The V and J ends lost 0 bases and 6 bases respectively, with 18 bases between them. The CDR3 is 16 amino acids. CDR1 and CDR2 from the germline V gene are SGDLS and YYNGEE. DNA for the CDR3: TGTGCCAGCAGCGTAGGGGACGGGAGGGGCCTCCATGGCTACACCTTC. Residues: CASSVGDGRGLHGYTF.

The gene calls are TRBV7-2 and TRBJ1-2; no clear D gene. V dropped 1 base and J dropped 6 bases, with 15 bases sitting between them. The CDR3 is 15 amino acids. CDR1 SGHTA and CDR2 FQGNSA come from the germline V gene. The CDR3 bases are TGTGCCAGCAGCTTAGTTTTGCGTGGTAGCGATGGCTACACCTTC. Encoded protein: CASSLVLRGSDGYTF.

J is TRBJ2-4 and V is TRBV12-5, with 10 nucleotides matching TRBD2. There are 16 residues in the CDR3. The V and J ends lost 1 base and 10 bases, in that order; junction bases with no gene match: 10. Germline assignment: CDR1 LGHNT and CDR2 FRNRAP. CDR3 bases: TGTGCTAGTGGTTTGGAGCCTAGCGGGAGTAAAGGAATTCAGTACTTC. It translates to CASGLEPSGSKGIQYF.

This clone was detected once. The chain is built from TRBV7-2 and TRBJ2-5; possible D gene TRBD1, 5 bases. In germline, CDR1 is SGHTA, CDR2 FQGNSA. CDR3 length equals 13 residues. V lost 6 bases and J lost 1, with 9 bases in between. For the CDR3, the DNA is TGTGCCAGCAGTCCAGGGATCCAAGAGACCCAGTACTTC. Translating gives CASSPGIQETQYF.

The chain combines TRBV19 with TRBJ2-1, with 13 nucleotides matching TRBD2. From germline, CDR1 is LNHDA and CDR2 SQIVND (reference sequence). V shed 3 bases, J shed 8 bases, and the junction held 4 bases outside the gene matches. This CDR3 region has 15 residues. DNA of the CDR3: TGTGCCAGTAGTATGGGGACTAGCGGGAATGATGAGCAGTTCTTC. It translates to CASSMGTSGNDEQFF. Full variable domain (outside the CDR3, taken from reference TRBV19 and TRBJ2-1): DGGITQSPKYLFRKEGQNVTLSCEQNLNHDAMYWYRQDPGQGLRLIYYSQIVNDFQKGDIAEGYSVSREKKESFPLTVTSAQKNPTAFYLCASSMGTSGNDEQFFGPGTRLTVL.

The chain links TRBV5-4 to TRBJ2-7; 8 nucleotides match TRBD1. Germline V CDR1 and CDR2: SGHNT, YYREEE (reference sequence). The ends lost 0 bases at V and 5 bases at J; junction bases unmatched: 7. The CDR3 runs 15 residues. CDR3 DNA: TGTGCCAGCAGCTTGGGAAGGACAGGGTTGAACGAGCAGTACTTC. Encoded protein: CASSLGRTGLNEQYF. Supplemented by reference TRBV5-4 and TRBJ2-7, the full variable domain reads ETGVTQSPTHLIKTRGQQVTLRCSSQSGHNTVSWYQQALGQGPQFIFQYYREEENGRGNFPPRFSGLQFPNYSSELNVNALELDDSALYLCASSLGRTGLNEQYFGPGTRLTVT.

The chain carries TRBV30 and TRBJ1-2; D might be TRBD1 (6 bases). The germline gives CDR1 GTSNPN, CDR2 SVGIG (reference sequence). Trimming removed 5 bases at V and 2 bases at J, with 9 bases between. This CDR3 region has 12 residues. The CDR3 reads CAWRQENYGYTF. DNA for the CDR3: TGTGCCTGGCGACAGGAGAACTATGGCTACACCTTC.

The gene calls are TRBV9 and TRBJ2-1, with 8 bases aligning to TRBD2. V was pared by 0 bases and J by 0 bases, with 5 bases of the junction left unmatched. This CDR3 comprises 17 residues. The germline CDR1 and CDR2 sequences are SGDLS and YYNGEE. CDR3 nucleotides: TGTGCCAGCAGCGTAGCCGGCGGGGGGAGCTCCTACAATGAGCAGTTCTTC. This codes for CASSVAGGGSSYNEQFF.

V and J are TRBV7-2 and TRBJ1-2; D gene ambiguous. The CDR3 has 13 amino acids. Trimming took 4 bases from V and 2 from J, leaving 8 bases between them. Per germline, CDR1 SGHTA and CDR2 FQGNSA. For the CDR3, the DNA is TGTGCCAGCAGCTCCGACACGAACTATGGCTACACCTTC. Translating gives CASSSDTNYGYTF.

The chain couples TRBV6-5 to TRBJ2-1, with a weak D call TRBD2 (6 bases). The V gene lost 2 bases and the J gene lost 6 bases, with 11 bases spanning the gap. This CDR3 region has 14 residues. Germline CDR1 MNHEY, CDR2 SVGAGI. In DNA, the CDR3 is TGTGCCAGCAGTTACCAATCGGGAGCCAATGAGCAGTTCTTC. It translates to CASSYQSGANEQFF.

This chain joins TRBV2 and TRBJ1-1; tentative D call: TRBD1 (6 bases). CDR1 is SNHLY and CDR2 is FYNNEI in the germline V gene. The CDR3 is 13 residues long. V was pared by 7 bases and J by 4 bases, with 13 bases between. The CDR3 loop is CASTAARGTEAFF. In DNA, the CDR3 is TGTGCCAGCACTGCGGCCAGGGGCACTGAAGCTTTCTTT.

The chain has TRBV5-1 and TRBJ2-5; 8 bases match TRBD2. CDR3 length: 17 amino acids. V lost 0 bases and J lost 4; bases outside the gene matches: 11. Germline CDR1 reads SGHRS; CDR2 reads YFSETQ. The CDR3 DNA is TGCGCCAGCAGCTTGGTAGGACAGCGGGAGATCGCAGAGACCCAGTACTTC. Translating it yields CASSLVGQREIAETQYF.

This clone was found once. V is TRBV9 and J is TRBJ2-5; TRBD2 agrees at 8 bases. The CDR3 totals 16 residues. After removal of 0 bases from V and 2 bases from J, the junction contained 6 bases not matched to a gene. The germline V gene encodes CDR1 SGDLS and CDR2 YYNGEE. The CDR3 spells CASSVEPSGRQETQYF. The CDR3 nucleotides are TGTGCCAGCAGCGTAGAGCCTAGCGGGCGGCAAGAGACCCAGTACTTC.

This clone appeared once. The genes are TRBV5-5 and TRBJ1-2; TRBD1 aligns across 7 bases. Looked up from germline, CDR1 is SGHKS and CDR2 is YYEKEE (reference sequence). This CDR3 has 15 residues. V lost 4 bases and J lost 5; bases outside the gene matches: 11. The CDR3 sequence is CASSATDRVDYGYTF. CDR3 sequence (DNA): TGTGCCAGCAGCGCTACCGACAGGGTGGATTATGGCTACACCTTC.

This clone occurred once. CDR3 sequence reads: CASSTSPGTGYYEQYF. The CDR3 DNA reads TGCGCCAGCAGCACCTCCCCCGGGACAGGGTACTACGAGCAGTACTTC. The chain uses TRBV5-1 and TRBJ2-7, with 9 positions matching TRBD1. The CDR3 totals 16 residues. The trim removed 4 bases at V and 3 bases at J, leaving 11 bases unmatched. Germline CDR1 is SGHRS and CDR2 is YFSETQ.

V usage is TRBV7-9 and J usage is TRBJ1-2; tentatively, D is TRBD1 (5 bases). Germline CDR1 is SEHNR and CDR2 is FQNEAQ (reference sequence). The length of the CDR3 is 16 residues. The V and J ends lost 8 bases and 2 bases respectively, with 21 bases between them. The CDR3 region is CASSTPGRDDNYGYTF. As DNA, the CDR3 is TGTGCCAGCTCCACTCCGGGCAGGGATGACAACTATGGCTACACCTTC.

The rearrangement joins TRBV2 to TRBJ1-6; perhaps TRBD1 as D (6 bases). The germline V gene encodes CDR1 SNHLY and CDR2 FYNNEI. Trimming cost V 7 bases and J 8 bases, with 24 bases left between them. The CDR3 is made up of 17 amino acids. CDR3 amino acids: CASTTRVGGPVDSPLHF. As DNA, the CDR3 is TGTGCCAGCACCACCAGGGTGGGGGGGCCGGTTGATTCACCCCTCCACTTT.

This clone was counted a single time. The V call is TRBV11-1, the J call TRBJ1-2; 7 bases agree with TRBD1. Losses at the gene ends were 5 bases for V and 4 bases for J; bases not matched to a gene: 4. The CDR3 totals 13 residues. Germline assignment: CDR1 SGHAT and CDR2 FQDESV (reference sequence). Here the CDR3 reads CASSLTGPYGYTF. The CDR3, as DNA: TGTGCCAGCAGCCTGACAGGGCCCTATGGCTACACCTTC.

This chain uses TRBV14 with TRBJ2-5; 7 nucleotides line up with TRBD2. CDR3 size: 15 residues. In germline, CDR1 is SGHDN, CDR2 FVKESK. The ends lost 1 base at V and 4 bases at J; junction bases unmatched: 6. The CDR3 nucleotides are TGTGCCAGCAGCCAAGTGTGGGAGGGCCTAGAGACCCAGTACTTC. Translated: CASSQVWEGLETQYF. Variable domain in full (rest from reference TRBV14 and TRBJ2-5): EAGVTQFPSHSVIEKGQTVTLRCDPISGHDNLYWYRRVMGKEIKFLLHFVKESKQDESGMPNNRFLAERTGGTYSTLKVQPAELEDSGVYFCASSQVWEGLETQYFGPGTRLLVL.

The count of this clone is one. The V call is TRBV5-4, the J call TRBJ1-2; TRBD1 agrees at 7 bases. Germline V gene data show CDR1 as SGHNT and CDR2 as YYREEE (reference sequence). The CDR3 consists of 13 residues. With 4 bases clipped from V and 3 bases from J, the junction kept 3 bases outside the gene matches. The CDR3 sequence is CASSPQGDYGYTF. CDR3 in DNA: TGTGCCAGCAGCCCCCAGGGGGACTATGGCTACACCTTC.

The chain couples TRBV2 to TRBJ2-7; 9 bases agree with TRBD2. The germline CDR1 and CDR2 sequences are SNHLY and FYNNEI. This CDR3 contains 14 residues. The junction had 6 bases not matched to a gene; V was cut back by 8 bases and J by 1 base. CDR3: CASAGTSRSYEQYF. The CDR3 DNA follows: TGTGCCAGCGCCGGGACTAGCAGGTCCTACGAGCAGTACTTC.

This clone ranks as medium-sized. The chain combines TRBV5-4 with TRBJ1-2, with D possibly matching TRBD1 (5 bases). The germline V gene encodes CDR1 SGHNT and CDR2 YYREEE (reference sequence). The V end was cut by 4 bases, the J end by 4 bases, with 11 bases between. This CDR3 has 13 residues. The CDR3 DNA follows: TGTGCCAGCAGCCTCCGGGGGGGCTATGGCTACACCTTC. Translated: CASSLRGGYGYTF.

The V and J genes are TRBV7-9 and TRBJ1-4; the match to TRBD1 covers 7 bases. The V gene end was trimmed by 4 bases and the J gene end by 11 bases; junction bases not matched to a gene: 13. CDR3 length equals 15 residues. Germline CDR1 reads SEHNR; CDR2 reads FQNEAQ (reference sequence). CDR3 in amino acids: CASSYSRGTRGKLFF. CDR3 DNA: TGTGCCAGCAGCTACAGCAGGGGGACCCGCGGGAAACTGTTTTTT.

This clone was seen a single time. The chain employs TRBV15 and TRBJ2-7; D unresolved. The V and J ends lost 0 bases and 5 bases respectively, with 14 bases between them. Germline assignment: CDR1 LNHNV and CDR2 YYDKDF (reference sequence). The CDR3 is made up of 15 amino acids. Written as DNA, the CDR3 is TGTGCCACCAGCAGAGATAGGATCAGGAACAACGAGCAGTACTTC. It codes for CATSRDRIRNNEQYF.

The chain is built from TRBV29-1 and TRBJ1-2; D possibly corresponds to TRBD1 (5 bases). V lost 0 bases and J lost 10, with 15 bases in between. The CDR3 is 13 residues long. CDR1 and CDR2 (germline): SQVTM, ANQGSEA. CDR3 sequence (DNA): TGCAGCGTTGAAGATCTAAGCGGGACGCCCTACACCTTC. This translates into CSVEDLSGTPYTF.

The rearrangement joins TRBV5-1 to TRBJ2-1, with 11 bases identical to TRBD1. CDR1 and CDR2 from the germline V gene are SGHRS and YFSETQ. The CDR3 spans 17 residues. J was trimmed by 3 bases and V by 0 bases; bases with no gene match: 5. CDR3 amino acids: CASSLAPGTGGYNEQFF. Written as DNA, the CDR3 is TGCGCCAGCAGCTTGGCCCCTGGGACAGGGGGCTACAATGAGCAGTTCTTC.